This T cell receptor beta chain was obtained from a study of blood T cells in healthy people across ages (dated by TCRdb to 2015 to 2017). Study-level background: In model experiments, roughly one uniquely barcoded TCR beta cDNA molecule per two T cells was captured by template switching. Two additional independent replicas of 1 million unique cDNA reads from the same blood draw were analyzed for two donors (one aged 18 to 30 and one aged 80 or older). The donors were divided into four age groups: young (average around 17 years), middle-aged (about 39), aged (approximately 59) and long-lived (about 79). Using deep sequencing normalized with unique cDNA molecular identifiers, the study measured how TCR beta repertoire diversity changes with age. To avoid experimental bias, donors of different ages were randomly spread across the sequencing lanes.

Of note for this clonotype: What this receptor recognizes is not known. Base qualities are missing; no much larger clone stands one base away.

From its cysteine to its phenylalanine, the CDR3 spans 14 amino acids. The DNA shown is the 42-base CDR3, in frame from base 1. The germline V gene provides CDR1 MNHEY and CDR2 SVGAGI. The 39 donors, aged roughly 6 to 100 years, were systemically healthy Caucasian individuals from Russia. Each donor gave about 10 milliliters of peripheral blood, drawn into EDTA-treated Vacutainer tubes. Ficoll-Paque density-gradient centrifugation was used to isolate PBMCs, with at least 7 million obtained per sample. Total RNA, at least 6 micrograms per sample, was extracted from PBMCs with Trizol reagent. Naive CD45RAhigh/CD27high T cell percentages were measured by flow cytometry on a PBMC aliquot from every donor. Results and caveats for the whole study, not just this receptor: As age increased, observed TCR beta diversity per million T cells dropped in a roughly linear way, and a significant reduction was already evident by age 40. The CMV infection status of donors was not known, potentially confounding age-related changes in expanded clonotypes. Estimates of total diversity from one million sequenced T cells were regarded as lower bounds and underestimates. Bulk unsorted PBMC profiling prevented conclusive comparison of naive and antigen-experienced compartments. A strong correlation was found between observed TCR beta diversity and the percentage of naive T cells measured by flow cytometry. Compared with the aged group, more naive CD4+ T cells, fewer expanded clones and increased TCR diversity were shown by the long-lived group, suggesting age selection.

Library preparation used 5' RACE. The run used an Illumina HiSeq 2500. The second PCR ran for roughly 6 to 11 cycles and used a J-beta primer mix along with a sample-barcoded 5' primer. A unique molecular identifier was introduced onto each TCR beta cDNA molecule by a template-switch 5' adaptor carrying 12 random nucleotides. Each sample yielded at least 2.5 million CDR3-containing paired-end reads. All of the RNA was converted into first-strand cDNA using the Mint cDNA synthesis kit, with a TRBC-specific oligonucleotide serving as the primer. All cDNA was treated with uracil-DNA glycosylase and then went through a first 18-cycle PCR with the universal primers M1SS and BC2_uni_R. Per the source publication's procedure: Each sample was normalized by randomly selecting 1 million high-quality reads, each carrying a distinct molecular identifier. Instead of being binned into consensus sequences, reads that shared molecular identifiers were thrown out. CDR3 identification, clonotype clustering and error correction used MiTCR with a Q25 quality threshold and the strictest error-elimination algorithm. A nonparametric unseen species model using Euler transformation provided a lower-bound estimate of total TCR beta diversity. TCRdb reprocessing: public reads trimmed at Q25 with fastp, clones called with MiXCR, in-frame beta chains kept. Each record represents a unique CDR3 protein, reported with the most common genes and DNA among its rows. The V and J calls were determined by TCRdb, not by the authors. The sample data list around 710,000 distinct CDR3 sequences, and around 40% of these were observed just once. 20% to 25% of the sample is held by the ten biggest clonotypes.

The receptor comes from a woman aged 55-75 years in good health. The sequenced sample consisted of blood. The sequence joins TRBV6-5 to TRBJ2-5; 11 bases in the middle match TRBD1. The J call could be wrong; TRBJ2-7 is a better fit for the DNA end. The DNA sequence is TGTGCCAGCAGAGAGGGACAGGGGGTCTACGAGCAGTACTTC. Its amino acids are CASREGQGVYEQYF.